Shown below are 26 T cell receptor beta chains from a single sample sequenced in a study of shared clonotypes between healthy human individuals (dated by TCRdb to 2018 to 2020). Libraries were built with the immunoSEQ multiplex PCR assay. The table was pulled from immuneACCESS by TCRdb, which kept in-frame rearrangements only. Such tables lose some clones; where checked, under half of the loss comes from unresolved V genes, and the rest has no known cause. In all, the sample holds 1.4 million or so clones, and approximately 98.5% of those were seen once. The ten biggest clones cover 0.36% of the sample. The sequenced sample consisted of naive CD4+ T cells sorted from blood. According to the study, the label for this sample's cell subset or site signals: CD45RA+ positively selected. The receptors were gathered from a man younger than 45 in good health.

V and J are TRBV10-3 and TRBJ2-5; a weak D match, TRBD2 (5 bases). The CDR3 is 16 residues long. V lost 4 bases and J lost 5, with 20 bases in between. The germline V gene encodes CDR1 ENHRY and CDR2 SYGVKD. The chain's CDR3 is CAISALSGRTIETQYF. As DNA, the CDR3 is TGTGCCATCAGTGCCCTGAGTGGGAGAACGATCGAGACCCAGTACTTC.

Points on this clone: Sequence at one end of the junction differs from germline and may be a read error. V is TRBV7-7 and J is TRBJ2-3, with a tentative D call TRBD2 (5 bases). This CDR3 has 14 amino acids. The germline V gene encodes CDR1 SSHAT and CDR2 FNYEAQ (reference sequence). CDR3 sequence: CASSLRVSGDTQYF. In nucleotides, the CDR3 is TGTGCTAGCAGCTTAAGAGTTTCGGGGGATACGCAGTATTTT.

The CDR3 protein is CASDAGAGSGNTIYF. For the CDR3, the DNA is TGTGCCAGCGACGCCGGAGCAGGCTCTGGAAACACCATATATTTT. The chain carries TRBV9 and TRBJ1-3; D call uncertain. CDR1 and CDR2 from the germline V gene are SGDLS and YYNGEE. This CDR3 has 15 residues. V dropped 7 bases and J dropped 0 bases, with 14 bases sitting between them.

This chain's CDR3 is CASSQGASGNYEQYF. CDR3 coding DNA: TGCGCCAGCAGCCAAGGGGCTAGCGGGAACTACGAGCAGTACTTC. V gene TRBV4-3 combines with J gene TRBJ2-7; TRBD2 matches at 9 bases. Germline-derived CDR1 and CDR2 are LGHNA and YSLEER. V shed 1 base and J 3 bases; nucleotides not matched to a gene: 4. The CDR3 extends over 15 amino acids.

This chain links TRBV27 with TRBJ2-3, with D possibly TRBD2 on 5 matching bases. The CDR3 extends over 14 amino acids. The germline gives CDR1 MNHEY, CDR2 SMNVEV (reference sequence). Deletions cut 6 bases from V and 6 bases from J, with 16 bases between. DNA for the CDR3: TGTGCCAGCAGCAGACTATCTTACGGCGATACGCAGTATTTT. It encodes CASSRLSYGDTQYF.

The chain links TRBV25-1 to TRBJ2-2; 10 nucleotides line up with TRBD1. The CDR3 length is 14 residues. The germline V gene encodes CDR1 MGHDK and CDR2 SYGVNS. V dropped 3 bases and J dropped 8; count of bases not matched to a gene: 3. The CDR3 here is CASSDWTGGGELFF. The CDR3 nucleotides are TGTGCCAGCAGTGATTGGACAGGGGGTGGGGAGCTGTTTTTT.

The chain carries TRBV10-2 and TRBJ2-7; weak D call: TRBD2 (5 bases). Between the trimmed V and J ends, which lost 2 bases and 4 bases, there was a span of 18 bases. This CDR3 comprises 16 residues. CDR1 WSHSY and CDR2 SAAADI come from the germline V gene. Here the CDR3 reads CASSENNLALAYEQYF. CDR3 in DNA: TGCGCCAGCAGTGAGAATAATCTAGCTTTAGCTTACGAGCAGTACTTC.

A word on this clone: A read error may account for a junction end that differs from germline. The CDR3 coding sequence is TGTGCCAGCAGCTTGGAGGTGCGGGAGACGCAGTACTTC. Amino acids: CASSLEVRETQYF. The genes are TRBV11-2 and TRBJ2-5; 7 bases line up with TRBD2. CDR1 is SGHAT and CDR2 is FQNNGV in the germline V gene. The CDR3 covers 13 residues.

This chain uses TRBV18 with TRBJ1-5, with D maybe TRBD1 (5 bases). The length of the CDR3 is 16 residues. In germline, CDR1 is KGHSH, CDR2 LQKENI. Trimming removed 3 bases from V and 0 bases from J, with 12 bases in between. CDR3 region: CASSPSVGPSNQPQHF. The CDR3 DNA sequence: TGTGCCAGCTCACCGTCGGTGGGGCCTAGCAATCAGCCCCAGCATTTT. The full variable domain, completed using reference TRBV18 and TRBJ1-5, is NAGVMQNPRHLVRRRGQEARLRCSPMKGHSHVYWYRQLPEEGLKFMVYLQKENIIDESGMPKERFSAEFPKEGPSILRIQQVVRGDSAAYFCASSPSVGPSNQPQHFGDGTRLSIL.

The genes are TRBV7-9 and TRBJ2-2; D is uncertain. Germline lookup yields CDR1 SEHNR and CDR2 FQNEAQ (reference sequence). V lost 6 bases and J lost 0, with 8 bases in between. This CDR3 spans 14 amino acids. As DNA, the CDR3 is TGTGCCAGCAGGTACACGTCGAACACCGGGGAGCTGTTTTTT. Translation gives CASRYTSNTGELFF.

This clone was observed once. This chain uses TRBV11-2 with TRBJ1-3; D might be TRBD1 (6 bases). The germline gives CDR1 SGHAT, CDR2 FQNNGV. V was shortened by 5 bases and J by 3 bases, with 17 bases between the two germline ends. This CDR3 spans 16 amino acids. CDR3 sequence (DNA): TGTGCCAGCAGCCGCACAGGGAGGACGTTTGGAAACACCATATATTTT. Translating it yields CASSRTGRTFGNTIYF.

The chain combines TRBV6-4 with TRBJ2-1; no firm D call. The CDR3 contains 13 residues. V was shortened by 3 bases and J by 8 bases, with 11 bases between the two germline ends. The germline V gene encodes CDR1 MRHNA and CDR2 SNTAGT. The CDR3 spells CASSDFPWDEQFF. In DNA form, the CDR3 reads TGTGCCAGCAGTGATTTTCCTTGGGATGAGCAGTTCTTC.

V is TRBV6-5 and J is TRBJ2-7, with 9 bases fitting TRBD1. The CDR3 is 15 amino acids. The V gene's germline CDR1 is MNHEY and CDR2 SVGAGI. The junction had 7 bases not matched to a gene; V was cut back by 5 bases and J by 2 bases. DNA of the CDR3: TGTGCCAGCAGTACAACGGGACAGGGCCCCTACGAGCAGTACTTC. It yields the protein CASSTTGQGPYEQYF.

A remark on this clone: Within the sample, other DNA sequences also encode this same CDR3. CDR3 DNA: TGCGCCAGCAGCTTGGCGGGTAGTCGCCAAGAGACCCAGTACTTC. Its translation is CASSLAGSRQETQYF. V and J are TRBV5-1 and TRBJ2-5; D uncertain. The CDR3 spans 15 residues. Germline V gene lookup returns CDR1 SGHRS and CDR2 YFSETQ. Trimming stripped 0 bases from V and 1 base from J, with 10 bases between.

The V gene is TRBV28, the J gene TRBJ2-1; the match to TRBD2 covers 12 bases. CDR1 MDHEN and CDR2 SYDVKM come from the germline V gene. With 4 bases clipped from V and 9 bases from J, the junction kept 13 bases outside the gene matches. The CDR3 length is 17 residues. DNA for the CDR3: TGTGCCAGCAGTTCCGTCCGGCTAGCGGGAGGGCCCGGTGAGCAGTTCTTC. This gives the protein CASSSVRLAGGPGEQFF.

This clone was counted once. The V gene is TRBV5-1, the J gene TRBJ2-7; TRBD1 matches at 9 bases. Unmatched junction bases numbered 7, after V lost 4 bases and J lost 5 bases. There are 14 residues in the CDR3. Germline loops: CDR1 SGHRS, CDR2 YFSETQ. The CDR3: CASSPRTGVDEQYF. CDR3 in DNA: TGCGCCAGCAGCCCTCGGACAGGGGTCGACGAGCAGTACTTC.

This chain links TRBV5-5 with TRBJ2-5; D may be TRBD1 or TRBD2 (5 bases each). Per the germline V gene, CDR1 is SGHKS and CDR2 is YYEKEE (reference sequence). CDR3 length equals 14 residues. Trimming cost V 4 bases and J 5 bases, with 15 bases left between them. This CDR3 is CASSPGTPRETQYF. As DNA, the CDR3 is TGTGCCAGCAGCCCCGGGACCCCACGGGAGACCCAGTACTTC.

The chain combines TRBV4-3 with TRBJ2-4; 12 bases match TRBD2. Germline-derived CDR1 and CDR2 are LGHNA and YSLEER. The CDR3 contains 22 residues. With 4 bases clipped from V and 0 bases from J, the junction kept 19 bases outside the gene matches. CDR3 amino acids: CASSPPGLAGGPGGIAKNIQYF. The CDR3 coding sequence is TGCGCCAGCAGCCCCCCCGGGCTAGCGGGAGGGCCGGGGGGGATAGCCAAAAACATTCAGTACTTC.

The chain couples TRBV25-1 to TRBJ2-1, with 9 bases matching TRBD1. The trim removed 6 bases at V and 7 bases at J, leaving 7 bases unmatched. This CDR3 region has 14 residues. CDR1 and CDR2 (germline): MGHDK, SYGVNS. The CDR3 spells CASSWDREVNEQFF. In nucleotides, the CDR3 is TGTGCCAGCAGCTGGGACAGGGAGGTAAATGAGCAGTTCTTC.

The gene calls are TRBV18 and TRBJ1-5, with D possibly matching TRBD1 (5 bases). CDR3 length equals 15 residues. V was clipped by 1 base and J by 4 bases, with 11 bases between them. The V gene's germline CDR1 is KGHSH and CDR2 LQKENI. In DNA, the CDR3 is TGTGCCAGCTCACCACGGGGCCTGATGAATCAGCCCCAGCATTTT. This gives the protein CASSPRGLMNQPQHF.

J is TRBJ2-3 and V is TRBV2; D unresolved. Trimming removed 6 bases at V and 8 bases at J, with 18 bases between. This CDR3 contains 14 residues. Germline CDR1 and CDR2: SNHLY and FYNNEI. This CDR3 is CASSAAKPAVTQYF. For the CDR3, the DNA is TGTGCCAGCAGCGCCGCAAAACCGGCAGTTACGCAGTATTTT.

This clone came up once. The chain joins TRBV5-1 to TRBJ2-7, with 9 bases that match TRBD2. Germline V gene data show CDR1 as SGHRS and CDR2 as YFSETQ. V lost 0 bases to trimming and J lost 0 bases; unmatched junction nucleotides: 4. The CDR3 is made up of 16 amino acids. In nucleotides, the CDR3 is TGCGCCAGCAGCTTGGAAGGTAGCGGGAGCTCCTACGAGCAGTACTTC. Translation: CASSLEGSGSSYEQYF.

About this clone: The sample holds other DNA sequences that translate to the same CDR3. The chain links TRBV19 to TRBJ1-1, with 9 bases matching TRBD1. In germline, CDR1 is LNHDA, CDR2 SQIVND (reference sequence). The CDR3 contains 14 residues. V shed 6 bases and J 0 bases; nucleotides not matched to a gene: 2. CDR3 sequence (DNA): TGTGCCAGTAGGGGGACAGGGCTGAACACTGAAGCTTTCTTT. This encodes CASRGTGLNTEAFF.

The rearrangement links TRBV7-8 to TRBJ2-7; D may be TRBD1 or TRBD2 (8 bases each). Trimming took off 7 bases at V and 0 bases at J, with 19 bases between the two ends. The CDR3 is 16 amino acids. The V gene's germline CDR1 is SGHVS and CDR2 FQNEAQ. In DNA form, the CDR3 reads TGTGCCAGCAAGGGACAGGCGGGAGGTGGCTCCTACGAGCAGTACTTC. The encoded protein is CASKGQAGGGSYEQYF.

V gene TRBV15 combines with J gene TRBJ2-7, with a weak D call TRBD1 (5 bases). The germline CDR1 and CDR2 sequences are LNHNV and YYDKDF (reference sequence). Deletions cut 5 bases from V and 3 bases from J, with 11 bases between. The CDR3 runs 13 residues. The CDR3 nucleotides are TGTGCCACCAGCGGGGCCTGGGGCTACGAGCAGTACTTC. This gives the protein CATSGAWGYEQYF.

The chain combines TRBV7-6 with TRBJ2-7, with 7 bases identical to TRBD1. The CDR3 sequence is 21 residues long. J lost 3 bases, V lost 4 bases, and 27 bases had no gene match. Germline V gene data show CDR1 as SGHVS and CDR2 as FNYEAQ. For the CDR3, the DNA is TGTGCCAGCAGCTCGGCTATCCCGGGACAGAGTCTCATACGGGGCTACTACGAGCAGTACTTC. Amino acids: CASSSAIPGQSLIRGYYEQYF.